These T cell receptor beta chains were read from a single sample in a study of cytomegalovirus exposure and HLA in healthy donors. The table came from immunoSEQ multiplex PCR; TCRdb's copy has only in-frame clones and leaves some out. The repertoire holds about 170,000 clones, with over 60% as singletons. Sequenced sample: PBMCs. The receptors were sampled from a female donor in good health and CMV-seronegative. The CDR3 runs from the conserved cysteine through the conserved F or W. Fields, in order: clone size, J gene, D gene, V gene, CDR3 protein, CDR3 DNA. D genes are given only for firm matches. Only some rows state a clone size, as once, few, many or a class for expanded clones.

clone_size: few
j_call: TRBJ2-1
d_call: TRBD2
v_call: TRBV28
cdr3_aa: CASSRRGTSGRNEQFF
cdr3_nt: TGTGCCAGCAGTCGTAGGGGGACTAGCGGGAGGAATGAGCAGTTCTTC

clone_size: .
j_call: TRBJ1-5
d_call: .
v_call: TRBV2
cdr3_aa: CASSEGDQPQHF
cdr3_nt: TGTGCCAGCAGTGAAGGAGATCAGCCCCAGCATTTT

clone_size: .
j_call: TRBJ1-2
d_call: .
v_call: TRBV5-4
cdr3_aa: CASSLLGSGRGYTF
cdr3_nt: TGTGCCAGCAGCTTGCTCGGGTCTGGTAGAGGCTACACCTTC

clone_size: .
j_call: TRBJ2-7
d_call: .
v_call: TRBV7-2
cdr3_aa: CASSLTQGSYEQYF
cdr3_nt: TGTGCCAGCAGCTTAACTCAGGGGTCCTACGAGCAGTACTTC

clone_size: .
j_call: TRBJ1-6
d_call: TRBD1
v_call: TRBV19
cdr3_aa: CASKTGQESGSPLHF
cdr3_nt: TGTGCCAGTAAGACAGGGCAGGAAAGTGGTTCACCCCTCCACTTT

clone_size: .
j_call: TRBJ2-6
d_call: .
v_call: TRBV11-2
cdr3_aa: CASSPTRAGDGLTF
cdr3_nt: TGTGCCAGCAGCCCGACCAGGGCCGGAGACGGCCTGACTTTC

clone_size: .
j_call: TRBJ1-6
d_call: TRBD1
v_call: TRBV30
cdr3_aa: CAWSVPGGRDSPLHF
cdr3_nt: TGTGCCTGGAGTGTACCAGGGGGCAGGGATTCACCCCTCCACTTT

clone_size: .
j_call: TRBJ2-7
d_call: TRBD2
v_call: TRBV7-2
cdr3_aa: CASSFGTSGRGVAYEQYF
cdr3_nt: TGTGCCAGCAGCTTCGGGACTAGCGGGAGAGGGGTAGCCTACGAGCAGTACTTC

clone_size: .
j_call: TRBJ2-2
d_call: TRBD2
v_call: TRBV11-2
cdr3_aa: CASSSSGRDTGELFF
cdr3_nt: TGTGCCAGCAGCTCTAGCGGGAGGGACACCGGGGAGCTGTTTTTT

clone_size: once
j_call: TRBJ2-7
d_call: TRBD2
v_call: TRBV4-2
cdr3_aa: CASRLGSSGSYEQYF
cdr3_nt: TGTGCCAGCCGACTTGGGTCTAGCGGGAGCTACGAGCAGTACTTC

clone_size: .
j_call: TRBJ2-3
d_call: .
v_call: TRBV27
cdr3_aa: CASSLHRVTDTQYF
cdr3_nt: TGTGCCAGCAGTCTCCACAGGGTTACAGATACGCAGTATTTT

clone_size: .
j_call: TRBJ2-2
d_call: TRBD2
v_call: TRBV5-1
cdr3_aa: CASTPQRGVGGELFF
cdr3_nt: TGCGCCAGCACGCCCCAGCGGGGGGTAGGCGGGGAGCTGTTTTTT

clone_size: .
j_call: TRBJ2-1
d_call: .
v_call: TRBV7-2
cdr3_aa: CASSSSVNYNEQFF
cdr3_nt: TGTGCCAGCAGCTCTAGCGTCAATTACAATGAGCAGTTCTTC

clone_size: .
j_call: TRBJ1-2
d_call: TRBD1
v_call: TRBV5-1
cdr3_aa: CASSLASGTGRIDGYTF
cdr3_nt: TGCGCCAGCAGCTTGGCCTCCGGGACAGGGAGAATCGATGGCTACACCTTC

clone_size: .
j_call: TRBJ1-4
d_call: TRBD1
v_call: TRBV4-2
cdr3_aa: CASSQDLPGQGNLWNEKLFF
cdr3_nt: TGTGCCAGCAGCCAAGATTTACCGGGACAGGGGAACTTGTGGAATGAAAAACTGTTTTTT

clone_size: .
j_call: TRBJ2-7
d_call: TRBD2
v_call: TRBV5-4
cdr3_aa: CASSPTPGLAAYEQYF
cdr3_nt: TGTGCCAGCAGCCCAACTCCGGGACTAGCGGCCTACGAGCAGTACTTC

clone_size: .
j_call: TRBJ1-1
d_call: TRBD1
v_call: TRBV12-5
cdr3_aa: CASGFGTGRTEAFF
cdr3_nt: TGTGCTAGTGGTTTTGGGACAGGGCGCACTGAAGCTTTCTTT

clone_size: .
j_call: TRBJ1-1
d_call: .
v_call: TRBV2
cdr3_aa: CASSGRREEAEAFF
cdr3_nt: TGTGCCAGCAGTGGCCGGAGGGAGGAAGCTGAAGCTTTCTTT

clone_size: .
j_call: TRBJ2-7
d_call: .
v_call: TRBV6-6
cdr3_aa: CASSRDSYEQYF
cdr3_nt: TGTGCCAGCTCGAGGGACTCCTACGAGCAGTACTTC

clone_size: .
j_call: TRBJ2-2
d_call: .
v_call: TRBV5-1
cdr3_aa: CASSLDQGAGELFF
cdr3_nt: TGCGCCAGCAGCTTGGACCAGGGCGCCGGGGAGCTGTTTTTT

clone_size: few
j_call: TRBJ1-1
d_call: .
v_call: TRBV6-1
cdr3_aa: CASRDGGRNTEAFF
cdr3_nt: TGTGCCAGCAGGGACGGGGGGCGGAACACTGAAGCTTTCTTT

clone_size: few
j_call: TRBJ2-7
d_call: TRBD1
v_call: TRBV18
cdr3_aa: CASSRDSSYEQYF
cdr3_nt: TGTGCCAGCTCAAGGGACAGCTCCTACGAGCAGTACTTC

clone_size: .
j_call: TRBJ2-1
d_call: TRBD1
v_call: TRBV6-1
cdr3_aa: CASSATPGTGYNEQFF
cdr3_nt: TGTGCCAGCAGTGCCACCCCGGGGACAGGGTACAATGAGCAGTTCTTC

clone_size: .
j_call: TRBJ2-3
d_call: TRBD2
v_call: TRBV5-1
cdr3_aa: CASSLAGRTRSIDTQYF
cdr3_nt: TGCGCCAGCAGCTTGGCCGGTCGGACTAGGTCTATAGATACGCAGTATTTT